This T cell receptor beta chain was observed in a study of CD8 T cells in ankylosing spondylitis (dated by TCRdb to about 2017). Turning to the overall study: The study set out to find disease-linked TCR variants by profiling T cell receptor beta repertoires in ankylosing spondylitis patients and healthy donors. In total, the full study cohort was made up of roughly 110 healthy donors and more than 20 ankylosing spondylitis patients. Samples of peripheral blood were taken, and for ankylosing spondylitis patients, synovial fluid was collected as well.

Comment on this clonotype: Its antigen has not been determined. There are no base qualities to consult, and no much larger clone falls within one base.

What the authors observed across the whole study: Some of the motif variants had been reported before in the synovial fluid and blood of reactive arthritis patients, a finding that suggests common disease-initiation mechanisms. A TCR beta motif made up of several highly homologous amino acid variants appeared to be characteristic of blood from ankylosing spondylitis patients. The disease-linked clones showed a CD8+ phenotype and occurred at relatively low frequencies in peripheral blood. The disease-linked clones were reported to be significantly enriched in matched synovial fluid samples from ankylosing spondylitis patients.

Reads for this sample came from an Illumina HiSeq 2500. Quantitative 5'-RACE with molecular barcodes was the method used to prepare the TCR beta libraries. Turning to the authors' computational methods: Disease-linked TCR variants were identified with a new computational method built on a probabilistic model of VDJ rearrangement. TCRdb trimmed the raw reads at Q25, called clones with MiXCR and kept productive beta chains. Merged by CDR3 protein, the rows form single entries marked with the most common genes and DNA. The authors' filters were not applied to this entry. For this sample there are about 800,000 distinct CDR3 sequences; about 10% appear just once. The ten top clones hold roughly 0.51% of the sample. The CDR3 starts with the cysteine, ends with the phenylalanine, and has 15 residues. The only DNA kept is the CDR3, 45 bases in frame from the first base. Trimming removed 6 bases from V and 3 bases from J; the gene matches leave 7 bases unexplained. As encoded in the germline V gene, CDR1 is MNHNS while CDR2 is SASEGT.

The receptor comes from a male donor with ankylosing spondylitis. The sample consisted of blood, either unsorted or a sorted T cell fraction (not recorded which). Here the chain combines TRBV6-1 and TRBJ2-7; 11 of the junction bases match TRBD2. CDR3 reads: CASRETSGMNYEQYF. The DNA is as follows: TGTGCCAGCAGGGAGACTAGCGGGATGAACTACGAGCAGTACTTC.